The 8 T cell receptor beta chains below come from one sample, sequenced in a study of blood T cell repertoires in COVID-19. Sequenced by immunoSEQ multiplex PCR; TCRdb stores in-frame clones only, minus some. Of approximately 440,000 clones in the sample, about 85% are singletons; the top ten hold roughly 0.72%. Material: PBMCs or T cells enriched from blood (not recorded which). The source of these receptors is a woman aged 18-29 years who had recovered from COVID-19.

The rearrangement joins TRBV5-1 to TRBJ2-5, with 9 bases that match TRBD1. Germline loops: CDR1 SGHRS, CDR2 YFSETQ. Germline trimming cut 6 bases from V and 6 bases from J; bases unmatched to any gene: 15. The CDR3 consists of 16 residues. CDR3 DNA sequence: TGCGCCAGCACCGACACCCCCGGGACAGGGAGTCAGACCCAGTACTTC. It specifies CASTDTPGTGSQTQYF. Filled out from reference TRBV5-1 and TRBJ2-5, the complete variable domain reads KAGVTQTPRYLIKTRGQQVTLSCSPISGHRSVSWYQQTPGQGLQFLFEYFSETQRNKGNFPGRFSGRQFSNSRSEMNVSTLELGDSALYLCASTDTPGTGSQTQYFGPGTRLLVL.

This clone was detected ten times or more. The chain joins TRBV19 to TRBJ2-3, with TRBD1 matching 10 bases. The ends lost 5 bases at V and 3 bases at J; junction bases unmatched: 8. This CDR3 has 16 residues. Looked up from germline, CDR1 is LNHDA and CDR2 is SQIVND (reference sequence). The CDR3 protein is CASSDRGRGLTDTQYF. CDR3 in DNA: TGTGCCAGTAGTGACAGGGGGCGCGGGCTTACAGATACGCAGTATTTT.

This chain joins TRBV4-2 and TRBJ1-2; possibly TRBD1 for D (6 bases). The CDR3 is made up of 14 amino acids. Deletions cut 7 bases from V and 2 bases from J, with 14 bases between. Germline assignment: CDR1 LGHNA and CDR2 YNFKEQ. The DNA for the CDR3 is TGTGCCAGCACCCTGGGGGGGGCAAACTATGGCTACACCTTC. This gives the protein CASTLGGANYGYTF.

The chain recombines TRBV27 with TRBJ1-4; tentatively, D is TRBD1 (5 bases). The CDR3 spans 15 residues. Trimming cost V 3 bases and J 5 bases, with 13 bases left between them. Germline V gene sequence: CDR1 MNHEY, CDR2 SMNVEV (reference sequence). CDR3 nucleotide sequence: TGTGCCAGCAGTTTCGTACGGAGGGACAATGAAAAACTGTTTTTT. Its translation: CASSFVRRDNEKLFF.

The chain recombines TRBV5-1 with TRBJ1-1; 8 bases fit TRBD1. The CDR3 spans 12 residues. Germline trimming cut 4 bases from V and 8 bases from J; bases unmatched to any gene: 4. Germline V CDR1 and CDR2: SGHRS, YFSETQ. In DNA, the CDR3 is TGCGCCAGCAGCCGGGGGGACAGGGAAGCTTTCTTT. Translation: CASSRGDREAFF. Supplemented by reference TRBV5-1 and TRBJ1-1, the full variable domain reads KAGVTQTPRYLIKTRGQQVTLSCSPISGHRSVSWYQQTPGQGLQFLFEYFSETQRNKGNFPGRFSGRQFSNSRSEMNVSTLELGDSALYLCASSRGDREAFFGQGTRLTVV.

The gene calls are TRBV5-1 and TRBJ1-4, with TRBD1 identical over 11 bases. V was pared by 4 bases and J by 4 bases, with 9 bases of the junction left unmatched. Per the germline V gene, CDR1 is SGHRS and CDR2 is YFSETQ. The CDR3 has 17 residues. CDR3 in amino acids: CASSLGQGATFNEKLFF. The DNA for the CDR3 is TGCGCCAGCAGCCTTGGACAGGGGGCGACTTTTAATGAAAAACTGTTTTTT. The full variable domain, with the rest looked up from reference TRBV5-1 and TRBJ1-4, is KAGVTQTPRYLIKTRGQQVTLSCSPISGHRSVSWYQQTPGQGLQFLFEYFSETQRNKGNFPGRFSGRQFSNSRSEMNVSTLELGDSALYLCASSLGQGATFNEKLFFGSGTQLSVL.

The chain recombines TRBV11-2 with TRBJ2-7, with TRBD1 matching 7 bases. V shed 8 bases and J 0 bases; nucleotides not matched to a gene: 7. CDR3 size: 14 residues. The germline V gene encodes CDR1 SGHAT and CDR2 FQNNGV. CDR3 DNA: TGTGCCAGCGTAGGGGGACAGCTCTCCTACGAGCAGTACTTC. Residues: CASVGGQLSYEQYF. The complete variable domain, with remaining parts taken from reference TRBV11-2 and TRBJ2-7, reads EAGVAQSPRYKIIEKRQSVAFWCNPISGHATLYWYQQILGQGPKLLIQFQNNGVVDDSQLPKDRFSAERLKGVDSTLKIQPAKLEDSAVYLCASVGGQLSYEQYFGPGTRLTVT.

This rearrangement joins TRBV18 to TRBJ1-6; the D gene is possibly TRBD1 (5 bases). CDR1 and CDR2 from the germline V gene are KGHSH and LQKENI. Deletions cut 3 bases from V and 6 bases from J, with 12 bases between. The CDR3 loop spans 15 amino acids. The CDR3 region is CASSPMTVLNSPLHF. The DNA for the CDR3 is TGTGCCAGCTCACCCATGACAGTACTTAATTCACCCCTCCACTTT. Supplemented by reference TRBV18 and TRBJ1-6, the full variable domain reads NAGVMQNPRHLVRRRGQEARLRCSPMKGHSHVYWYRQLPEEGLKFMVYLQKENIIDESGMPKERFSAEFPKEGPSILRIQQVVRGDSAAYFCASSPMTVLNSPLHFGNGTRLTVT.